The source of this T cell receptor (beta chain) is a study of beta chain features in type 1 diabetes. Regarding the study as a whole: The naive, central memory and Treg TCRB repertoires showed an apparent similarity that was greater among patients than among healthy donors.

V gave up 0 bases and J gave up 0 bases, with 15 bases separating them. Germline assignment: CDR1 SGDLS and CDR2 YYNGEE. The CDR3 totals 17 residues. cDNA synthesis used the whole RNA isolate, giving expressed TCRB sequences. Sequencing was performed with immunoSEQ multiplex PCR; in TCRdb, only in-frame clones are kept and a portion is missing. This sample has about 150,000 clones, with around 10% found just once. As to this clone: The antigen is unknown.

Sequencing used central memory CD4+ T cells from blood. The chain is built from TRBV9 and TRBJ1-1; possibly TRBD1 for D (5 bases). This TCR was recovered from a man in his late teens or twenties in good health. Here the CDR3 reads CASSVAGSGLLNTEAFF. CDR3 bases: TGTGCCAGCAGCGTAGCAGGGTCTGGTCTTCTGAACACTGAAGCTTTCTTT.